The 18 T cell receptor beta chains below come from one sample, sequenced in a study of shared clonotypes between healthy human individuals. Naivety among CD8 cells was defined by CD45RO negativity and positive CCR7 selection, thereby excluding terminally differentiated effector memory CD45RA+ cells. TCRdb keeps only in-frame clones here, not all; method: immunoSEQ multiplex PCR. The table lists millions of clones, approximately 94% of them singletons. The sequenced sample consisted of naive CD8+ T cells sorted from blood. These receptors all stem from a man younger than 35 in good health.

The chain is built from TRBV5-4 and TRBJ2-1; TRBD2 aligns across 7 bases. This CDR3 has 13 amino acids. V trimming: 2 bases; J trimming: 7 bases; junction bases outside the gene matches: 3. Germline CDR1 is SGHNT and CDR2 is YYREEE (reference sequence). The CDR3 sequence is CASSLRSGNEQFF. The CDR3 nucleotides are TGTGCCAGCAGCTTACGTAGCGGGAATGAGCAGTTCTTC.

This clone was seen more than once but under ten times. V usage is TRBV4-1 and J usage is TRBJ1-3; D is undetermined. CDR3 size: 17 residues. Trimming pared 0 bases from V and 0 bases from J, leaving 12 bases between. Germline V CDR1 and CDR2: MGHRA, YSYEKL. This CDR3 is CASSQDRGTASGNTIYF. In nucleotides, the CDR3 is TGCGCCAGCAGCCAAGATCGCGGTACGGCCTCTGGAAACACCATATATTTT.

This sequence joins TRBV7-9 and TRBJ2-3; D may correspond to TRBD1 or TRBD2 (5 bases each). The CDR3 spans 15 residues. The germline V gene encodes CDR1 SEHNR and CDR2 FQNEAQ (reference sequence). Deletions cut 0 bases from V and 5 bases from J, with 12 bases between. As DNA, the CDR3 is TGTGCCAGCAGCTTAGCGCAGGGTAGCGTAGATACGCAGTATTTT. It encodes CASSLAQGSVDTQYF.

In this sample, this clone turned up a few times. This chain uses TRBV7-9 with TRBJ2-7; either TRBD1 or TRBD2 may supply D (5 bases each). The CDR3 has 13 residues. V lost 7 bases to trimming and J lost 3 bases, with 13 bases between them. CDR1 SEHNR and CDR2 FQNEAQ come from the germline V gene (reference sequence). In DNA form, the CDR3 reads TGTGCCAGCATCAGTGATGGGGGCTACGAGCAGTACTTC. This gives the protein CASISDGGYEQYF.

V and J are TRBV5-4 and TRBJ2-1, with 7 bases that match TRBD2. Germline values: CDR1 SGHNT, CDR2 YYREEE (reference sequence). The junction had 7 bases not matched to a gene; V was cut back by 2 bases and J by 8 bases. This CDR3 spans 14 amino acids. CDR3 DNA sequence: TGTGCCAGCAGCTTAAGACTAGCCGGCCATGAGCAGTTCTTC. Translation gives CASSLRLAGHEQFF.

The chain carries TRBV5-6 and TRBJ2-3; no clear D. Trimming shortened V by 0 bases and J by 6 bases, and 11 bases separated the two germline ends. CDR1 is SGHDT, CDR2 YYEEEE, per germline. This CDR3 has 14 amino acids. In nucleotides, the CDR3 is TGTGCCAGCAGCTTGGCCGGACCACACGATACGCAGTATTTT. Amino acid sequence: CASSLAGPHDTQYF.

CDR3 DNA sequence: TGTGCCAGCAGCGTCCTGTCTAGCGTAGATGAGCAGTTCTTC. This codes for CASSVLSSVDEQFF. V is TRBV5-4 and J is TRBJ2-1, with a tentative D call TRBD2 (6 bases). Deletions cut 4 bases from V and 8 bases from J, with 16 bases between. This CDR3 is 14 amino acids long. The germline V gene encodes CDR1 SGHNT and CDR2 YYREEE (reference sequence). Supplemented by reference TRBV5-4 and TRBJ2-1, the full variable domain reads ETGVTQSPTHLIKTRGQQVTLRCSSQSGHNTVSWYQQALGQGPQFIFQYYREEENGRGNFPPRFSGLQFPNYSSELNVNALELDDSALYLCASSVLSSVDEQFFGPGTRLTVL.

This chain links TRBV25-1 with TRBJ2-1; the D is unclear. The CDR3 is made up of 16 amino acids. Trimming cost V 1 base and J 0 bases, with 10 bases left between them. Germline CDR1 reads MGHDK; CDR2 reads SYGVNS. The chain's CDR3 is CASSESVGGSYNEQFF. CDR3 DNA: TGTGCCAGCAGTGAATCGGTAGGCGGCTCCTACAATGAGCAGTTCTTC.

The sample holds one count of this clone. The J gene is TRBJ1-1, the V gene TRBV4-3; D ambiguous. From germline, CDR1 is LGHNA and CDR2 YSLEER. The CDR3 runs 15 residues. The V end was cut by 1 base, the J end by 0 bases, with 9 bases between. CDR3: CASSQVVEMNTEAFF. DNA of the CDR3: TGCGCCAGCAGCCAAGTAGTGGAAATGAACACTGAAGCTTTCTTT.

The chain couples TRBV10-1 to TRBJ2-1; D is undetermined. Germline CDR1 is WNHNN and CDR2 is SYGVQD (reference sequence). This CDR3 is 12 amino acids long. The ends were cut back, 4 bases at V and 8 bases at J, with 9 bases in the middle. Here the CDR3 reads CASSVSIDEQFF. Written as DNA, the CDR3 is TGCGCCAGCAGTGTCTCCATAGATGAGCAGTTCTTC.

The chain has TRBV19 and TRBJ1-2; 10 bases agree with TRBD1. This CDR3 has 16 amino acids. The junction had 12 bases not matched to a gene; V was cut back by 5 bases and J by 6 bases. Germline V gene data show CDR1 as LNHDA and CDR2 as SQIVND (reference sequence). Here the CDR3 reads CASSLNRDRGLDGYTF. DNA of the CDR3: TGTGCCAGTAGTCTGAACCGGGACAGGGGACTTGATGGCTACACCTTC.

This clone was counted once. The rearrangement uses TRBV10-3 and TRBJ1-5; a weak D match, TRBD1 (5 bases). Per germline, CDR1 ENHRY and CDR2 SYGVKD. Deletions cut 6 bases from V and 8 bases from J, with 14 bases between. The CDR3 has 13 amino acids. CDR3 region: CAISQGIIEPQHF. The CDR3 bases are TGTGCCATCAGCCAGGGTATAATTGAGCCCCAGCATTTT.

The chain uses TRBV5-6 and TRBJ2-3; a possible D gene is TRBD1 (6 bases). Germline V gene data show CDR1 as SGHDT and CDR2 as YYEEEE. With 5 bases removed from V and 1 base from J, the gap between germline ends came to 14 bases. The CDR3 consists of 15 residues. CDR3 loop: CASSGAGVGTDTQYF. CDR3 nucleotide sequence: TGTGCCAGCAGTGGGGCAGGGGTGGGCACAGATACGCAGTATTTT.

The V and J genes are TRBV6-6 and TRBJ2-7; 9 bases align to TRBD1. The germline V gene has CDR1 MNHNY and CDR2 SVGAGI (reference sequence). The V and J ends lost 5 bases and 4 bases, in that order; junction bases with no gene match: 12. The CDR3 has 16 amino acids. The CDR3, as DNA: TGTGCCAGCAGTCCATTACCGGGACAGGGACTTTACGAGCAGTACTTC. Translation: CASSPLPGQGLYEQYF.

As concerns this clone: Other DNA sequences within the sample encode an identical CDR3. J is TRBJ2-7 and V is TRBV27; possibly TRBD1 for D (5 bases). The CDR3 is 13 amino acids. The germline V gene has CDR1 MNHEY and CDR2 SMNVEV (reference sequence). V shed 4 bases and J shed 0 bases, with 7 bases lying between them. The DNA of the CDR3 is TGTGCCAGCAGTTCTACAGGCTCCTACGAGCAGTACTTC. Protein sequence: CASSSTGSYEQYF.

The J gene is TRBJ2-3, the V gene TRBV7-8; 13 bases are shared with TRBD2. The length of the CDR3 is 17 residues. The V segment lost 0 bases and the J segment 4 bases; nucleotides outside the gene matches: 4. Germline values: CDR1 SGHVS, CDR2 FQNEAQ. The CDR3 sequence: CASSLAGLAGVPDTQYF. Written as DNA, the CDR3 is TGTGCCAGCAGCTTAGCCGGACTAGCGGGAGTCCCAGATACGCAGTATTTT.

A remark on this clone: Other DNA sequences within the sample encode an identical CDR3. V is TRBV6-1 and J is TRBJ2-7; possibly TRBD1 for D (5 bases). V was shortened by 4 bases and J by 3 bases, with 7 bases between the two germline ends. Germline V CDR1 and CDR2: MNHNS, SASEGT. The CDR3 is 12 amino acids. The CDR3 coding sequence is TGTGCCAGCAGTGGCGACAGCTACGAGCAGTACTTC. Amino acids: CASSGDSYEQYF.

This sequence joins TRBV19 and TRBJ2-7; D gene unclear. The CDR3 loop spans 15 amino acids. Germline V CDR1 and CDR2: LNHDA, SQIVND (reference sequence). V shed 5 bases and J shed 5 bases, with 19 bases lying between them. CDR3 sequence (DNA): TGTGCCAGTAGTCAGAGAGGAGATACCGGCCACGAGCAGTACTTC. Its translation: CASSQRGDTGHEQYF.